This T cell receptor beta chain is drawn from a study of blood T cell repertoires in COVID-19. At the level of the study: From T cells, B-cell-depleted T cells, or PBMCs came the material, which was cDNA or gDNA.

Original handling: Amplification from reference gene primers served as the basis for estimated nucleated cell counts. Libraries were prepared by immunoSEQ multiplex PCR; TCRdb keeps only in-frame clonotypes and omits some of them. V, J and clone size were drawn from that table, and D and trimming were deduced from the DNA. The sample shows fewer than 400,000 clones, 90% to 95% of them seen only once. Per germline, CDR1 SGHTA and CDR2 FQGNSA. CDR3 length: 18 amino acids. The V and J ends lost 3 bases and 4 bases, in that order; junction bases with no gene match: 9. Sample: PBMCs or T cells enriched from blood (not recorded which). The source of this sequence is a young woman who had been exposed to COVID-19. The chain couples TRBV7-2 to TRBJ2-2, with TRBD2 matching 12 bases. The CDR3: CASSFSLAGGPVTGELFF. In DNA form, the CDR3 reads TGTGCCAGCAGCTTTTCGCTAGCGGGGGGGCCAGTCACCGGGGAGCTGTTTTTT.